These T cell receptor beta chains were read from a single sample in a study of blood T cells in healthy people across ages. TCRdb re-called the 5' RACE reads through MiXCR, storing one row per CDR3 protein. The sample carries 1.5 million to 2 million distinct CDR3 sequences, 28% recorded once. Sequenced material: blood. The receptors were sampled from a young woman in good health. Both conserved end residues are part of each CDR3. D genes are given only for firm matches. Not all rows give a size; the values are once, few, many and, for expanded clones, a class.

V: TRBV5-6; size: few; J: TRBJ1-2; D: TRBD1; DNA: TGTGCCAGCAGGTTCAGGGGGCTTACGAGTGGCTACACCTTC; CDR3: CASRFRGLTSGYTF
V: TRBV5-1; size: .; J: TRBJ2-5; D: .; DNA: TGCGCCAGCAGGCCCGAACCACCTGGGACCCAGTACTTC; CDR3: CASRPEPPGTQYF
V: TRBV12-5; size: .; J: TRBJ1-1; D: .; DNA: TGTGCTAGTGGCCGGGACGGACGGACTGAAGCTTTCTTT; CDR3: CASGRDGRTEAFF
V: TRBV3-1; size: many; J: TRBJ2-7; D: .; DNA: TGTGCCAGCAGCCACCACTACGAGCAGTACTTC; CDR3: CASSHHYEQYF
V: TRBV3-1; size: few; J: TRBJ1-4; D: .; DNA: TGTGCCAGCAGCCAAGTTGACCCCGGCAGGAATGAAAAACTGTTTTTT; CDR3: CASSQVDPGRNEKLFF
V: TRBV15; size: .; J: TRBJ2-2; D: .; DNA: TGTGCCACCAGCAGCTACCGAACAGGGTCTTACACCGGGGAGCTGTTTTTT; CDR3: CATSSYRTGSYTGELFF
V: TRBV28; size: .; J: TRBJ1-5; D: .; DNA: TGTGCCAGTGAACCCCGCCCTGGACGACGGGGCAATCAGCCCCAGCATTTT; CDR3: CASEPRPGRRGNQPQHF
V: TRBV6-1; size: .; J: TRBJ2-1; D: TRBD2; DNA: TGTGCCAGCGGTCGCCTAGCGGGGGGTGACAATGAGCAGTTCTTC; CDR3: CASGRLAGGDNEQFF
V: TRBV3-1; size: few; J: TRBJ2-5; D: .; DNA: TGTGCCAGCAGCCATGCTTCATCCCGGCAGTACTTC; CDR3: CASSHASSRQYF
V: TRBV5-6; size: few; J: TRBJ2-3; D: .; DNA: TGTGCCAGCAGCCCCTTAGGGGCGCAAGATACGCAGTATTTT; CDR3: CASSPLGAQDTQYF
V: TRBV10-1; size: many; J: TRBJ2-4; D: .; DNA: TGCGCCAGCAGTGAGTCTGGAGGGGCGAACATTCAGTACTTC; CDR3: CASSESGGANIQYF
V: TRBV15; size: .; J: TRBJ2-1; D: TRBD1; DNA: TGTGCCACCAGCAGAGCTACAGGGGGATACAATGAGCAGTTCTTC; CDR3: CATSRATGGYNEQFF
V: TRBV28; size: .; J: TRBJ2-7; D: .; DNA: TGTGCCAGCAGGGCAACAGGGCGAGGAGAGCAGTACTTC; CDR3: CASRATGRGEQYF
V: TRBV20-1; size: few; J: TRBJ2-7; D: .; DNA: TGCAGTGCTATAGGGACTCCCTACGAGCAGTACTTC; CDR3: CSAIGTPYEQYF
V: TRBV9; size: .; J: TRBJ2-4; D: TRBD1; DNA: TGTGCCAGCAGCGTTTCACAGGGGGCCCAAAACATTCAGTACTTC; CDR3: CASSVSQGAQNIQYF
V: TRBV30; size: few; J: TRBJ2-7; D: .; DNA: TGTGCCTGCCAGGGATGGGATTATTACGAGCAGTACTTC; CDR3: CACQGWDYYEQYF
V: TRBV7-9; size: .; J: TRBJ1-2; D: .; DNA: TGTGCCAGCAGCCCTGAGAGGCAAAATGGCTGCACCTTC; CDR3: CASSPERQNGCTF
V: TRBV5-1; size: .; J: TRBJ2-7; D: .; DNA: TGCGCCAGCAGCTTGGCCTCCCGGGACACCTCCGCCTACGAGCAGTACTTC; CDR3: CASSLASRDTSAYEQYF
V: TRBV5-1; size: few; J: TRBJ2-1; D: .; DNA: TGCGCCAGCAGCTTGGGAGTGGGGGCCTGCAATGAGCAGTTCTTC; CDR3: CASSLGVGACNEQFF
V: TRBV5-1; size: .; J: TRBJ2-7; D: .; DNA: TGCGCCAGCAGCTTGGTCAGGGAAGCAAGCGAGCAGTACTTC; CDR3: CASSLVREASEQYF
V: TRBV11-2; size: .; J: TRBJ2-5; D: .; DNA: TGTGCCAGCGGACTAGAGGTTTGGGGGGCTGGGGAGACCCAGTACTTC; CDR3: CASGLEVWGAGETQYF
V: TRBV20-1; size: .; J: TRBJ2-5; D: TRBD1; DNA: TGCAGTGCTCCACGACAGGGGCCCCAAGAGACCCAGTACTTC; CDR3: CSAPRQGPQETQYF
V: TRBV20-1; size: .; J: TRBJ2-1; D: TRBD2; DNA: TGCAGTGCTACGAGATGGACTAGCGGGGGGGTTGAGCAGTTCTTC; CDR3: CSATRWTSGGVEQFF
V: TRBV4-1; size: few; J: TRBJ2-3; D: TRBD2; DNA: TGCGCCAGCAGCCCCAGCGGGGGGGCGGAAGATACGCAGTATTTT; CDR3: CASSPSGGAEDTQYF
V: TRBV12-3/TRBV12-4; size: .; J: TRBJ2-3; D: TRBD1; DNA: TGTGCTAGCAGGGGGCGGGGACGAGGAAGCACAGATACGCAGTATTTT; CDR3: CASRGRGRGSTDTQYF
V: TRBV6-4; size: many; J: TRBJ2-1; D: .; DNA: TGTGCCAGCAGTGACTCGGGGGAGCAGTTCTTC; CDR3: CASSDSGEQFF
V: TRBV7-2; size: .; J: TRBJ1-4; D: .; DNA: TGTACCAGCACCCCCTCTTACCAGGGAGGTTATGAAAAACTGTTTTTT; CDR3: CTSTPSYQGGYEKLFF
V: TRBV7-2; size: once; J: TRBJ2-7; D: .; DNA: TGTGCCAGCAGCTTAAATCGACTAGGTGGGGGGGCTAGCGGATTCTACGAGCAGTACTTC; CDR3: CASSLNRLGGGASGFYEQYF
V: TRBV27; size: few; J: TRBJ2-7; D: TRBD2; DNA: TGTGCCAGCAGTCTAGCGGGGTTCTCACCTGGCTACGAGCAGTACTTC; CDR3: CASSLAGFSPGYEQYF
V: TRBV2; size: .; J: TRBJ1-1; D: .; DNA: TGTGCCAGCAGCCGACTATCCGGTACTGAAGCTTTCTTT; CDR3: CASSRLSGTEAFF
V: TRBV12-3/TRBV12-4; size: many; J: TRBJ2-7; D: TRBD2; DNA: TGTGCCAGCAGTTCCGGGACTAGCGGGAGAGAGCAGTACTTC; CDR3: CASSSGTSGREQYF
V: TRBV15; size: .; J: TRBJ2-2; D: TRBD1; DNA: TGTGCCACCAGCAGAGGGGGGACAGGGTTCACCGGGGAGCTGTTTTTT; CDR3: CATSRGGTGFTGELFF
V: TRBV20-1; size: few; J: TRBJ2-7; D: TRBD2; DNA: TGCAGTGCTAAACGGCCGGGAGGACTAGCGGGATCGGAGCAGTACTTC; CDR3: CSAKRPGGLAGSEQYF
V: TRBV5-1; size: .; J: TRBJ2-7; D: TRBD2; DNA: TGCGCCAGCAGCTCCAGGGGGATTTCGGCTAGCGGGGGCCACCCCTCCTACGAGCAGTACTTC; CDR3: CASSSRGISASGGHPSYEQYF
V: TRBV5-1; size: .; J: TRBJ1-1; D: .; DNA: TGCGCCAGCAGCCGGGAGGACAGCAACTCGAACACTGAAGCTTTCTTT; CDR3: CASSREDSNSNTEAFF
V: TRBV12-3/TRBV12-4; size: few; J: TRBJ1-1; D: .; DNA: TGTGCCAGCAGTCGCTTGGAAGGGGACACTGAAGCTTTCTTT; CDR3: CASSRLEGDTEAFF
V: TRBV24-1; size: .; J: TRBJ2-3; D: .; DNA: TGTGCCACCAGTGCATCGGGGGATACGCAGTATTTT; CDR3: CATSASGDTQYF
V: TRBV9; size: .; J: TRBJ1-4; D: .; DNA: TGTGCCAGCAGCGTAAGCGACGGTCCGAATGAAAAACTGTTTTTT; CDR3: CASSVSDGPNEKLFF
V: TRBV5-1; size: .; J: TRBJ2-3; D: .; DNA: TGCGCCAGCGGTTGGGACGGCCCCACAAATACGCAGTATTTT; CDR3: CASGWDGPTNTQYF
V: TRBV12-5; size: .; J: TRBJ1-3; D: .; DNA: TGTGCTAGTGGTTTGGGACAGTCCTCTGGAAACACCATATATTTT; CDR3: CASGLGQSSGNTIYF
V: TRBV10-3; size: .; J: TRBJ2-5; D: .; DNA: TGTGCCATCAGTGAATGGGAAAAGGAGACCCAGTACTTC; CDR3: CAISEWEKETQYF
V: TRBV12-3/TRBV12-4; size: .; J: TRBJ2-7; D: TRBD1; DNA: TGTGCCAGCAGGGTAGACAGGGGGCAGGAGCAGTACTTC; CDR3: CASRVDRGQEQYF
V: TRBV15; size: few; J: TRBJ2-5; D: .; DNA: TGTGCCACCAGCGGACGAAAGGGGACAACCTTCCAAGAGACCCAGTACTTC; CDR3: CATSGRKGTTFQETQYF
V: TRBV5-1; size: many; J: TRBJ2-6; D: .; DNA: TGCGCCAGCAGCTTAGGGGGGGGCATCTCTGGGGCCAACGTCCTGACTTTC; CDR3: CASSLGGGISGANVLTF
V: TRBV7-8; size: few; J: TRBJ1-1; D: TRBD1; DNA: TGTGCCAGCAGCTTAGCGGGACAGCTGAACACTGAAGCTTTCTTT; CDR3: CASSLAGQLNTEAFF
V: TRBV30; size: few; J: TRBJ2-1; D: .; DNA: TGTGCCTGGAGTGTCCGGGAGATCCCCCCCCGGGAGCAGTTCTTC; CDR3: CAWSVREIPPREQFF
V: TRBV29-1; size: .; J: TRBJ1-1; D: .; DNA: TGCAGCGGCCAGAGAGGGGCGAACACTGAAGCTTTCTTT; CDR3: CSGQRGANTEAFF
V: TRBV7-7; size: many; J: TRBJ2-5; D: .; DNA: TGTGCCAGCAGCTTAGCGACGGACCCGTCCTATACCCAGTACTTC; CDR3: CASSLATDPSYTQYF
V: TRBV2; size: .; J: TRBJ2-1; D: TRBD2; DNA: TGTGCCGGCTCCCGGGGCGGGGGGGGCTCCTACAATGAGCAGTTCTTC; CDR3: CAGSRGGGGSYNEQFF
V: TRBV20-1; size: .; J: TRBJ2-5; D: .; DNA: TGCAGTGCTCAGGGGACACAAGAGACCCAGTACTTC; CDR3: CSAQGTQETQYF
V: TRBV6-2/TRBV6-3; size: many; J: TRBJ2-7; D: .; DNA: TGTGCCAGCAGTTCCCCAGGGGACCCGTCCTACGAGCAGTACTTC; CDR3: CASSSPGDPSYEQYF
V: TRBV27; size: .; J: TRBJ1-5; D: .; DNA: TGTGCCAGCAGTTTTAGGTTCAGATCCGATCAGCCCCAGCATTTT; CDR3: CASSFRFRSDQPQHF
V: TRBV29-1; size: .; J: TRBJ2-7; D: TRBD2; DNA: TGCAGCGTCCACAGTGGGGGTCGGGGGAGGGCCGCCGAGCAGTACTTC; CDR3: CSVHSGGRGRAAEQYF
V: TRBV9; size: .; J: TRBJ1-2; D: .; DNA: TGTGCCAGCAGCGTAGCGCCCTCGGAGAAGGGGTATGGCTACACCTTC; CDR3: CASSVAPSEKGYGYTF
V: TRBV5-1; size: .; J: TRBJ1-6; D: .; DNA: TGCGCCAGCAGCGTAGACGGGGAAACTTCACCCCTCCACTTT; CDR3: CASSVDGETSPLHF
V: TRBV5-1; size: few; J: TRBJ1-2; D: .; DNA: TGCGCCAGCGCGGAAGACCCGAACTATGGCTACACCTTC; CDR3: CASAEDPNYGYTF
V: TRBV5-6; size: .; J: TRBJ1-2; D: TRBD1; DNA: TGTGCCAGCAGCTTGCTCTGGGACAGGGCTCAGGGCTACACCTTC; CDR3: CASSLLWDRAQGYTF
V: TRBV6-6; size: .; J: TRBJ2-1; D: .; DNA: TGTGCCAGCAGACCGAGCCTTAATGAGCAGTTCTTC; CDR3: CASRPSLNEQFF
V: TRBV20-1; size: few; J: TRBJ1-6; D: TRBD1; DNA: TGCAGTGCTAGAGATCACAAGACAGGGAAGCATTCACCCCTCCACTTT; CDR3: CSARDHKTGKHSPLHF
V: TRBV6-6; size: .; J: TRBJ1-3; D: .; DNA: TGTGCCAGCAGTTACGGGCTCCGCTCTGGAAACACCATATATTTT; CDR3: CASSYGLRSGNTIYF